A single sample gave rise to the 23 T cell receptor beta chains below, sequenced in a study of T cells in Graves' hyperthyroidism and ophthalmopathy. RNA transcripts yielded amplified TCR beta CDR3 regions. HTBI primers were employed in a first-round RT-PCR of the TCR CDR3. TCRdb passed the multiplex PCR reads through MiXCR, listing each CDR3 protein once. Among about 500,000 distinct CDR3 sequences listed, 16% were seen once. The sample consisted of blood. These receptors all come from a woman between 18 and 29 years old with Graves' hyperthyroidism.

V gene TRBV4-1 combines with J gene TRBJ2-3; D gene uncertain. CDR3 size: 16 residues. Trimming took off 1 base at V and 2 bases at J, with 13 bases between the two ends. CDR1 and CDR2 (germline): MGHRA, YSYEKL. CDR3 sequence: CASSQAGRKNTDTQYF. CDR3 nucleotides: TGCGCCAGCAGCCAAGCCGGCAGGAAAAACACAGATACGCAGTATTTT.

This clonotype was seen a few times. This rearrangement joins TRBV15 to TRBJ2-7, with 10 bases fitting TRBD2. This CDR3 comprises 16 residues. V gave up 8 bases and J gave up 0 bases; unmatched junction bases: 10. Per the germline V gene, CDR1 is LNHNV and CDR2 is YYDKDF (reference sequence). The CDR3 DNA is TGTGCCACCGATCAATTAGCGGGAGGATTCTCCTACGAGCAGTACTTC. It is translated as CATDQLAGGFSYEQYF.

This clonotype came up many times. The chain joins TRBV12-3 or TRBV12-4 to TRBJ2-5; D tentatively fits TRBD1 or TRBD2 (5 bases each). Trimming took off 4 bases at V and 5 bases at J, with 17 bases between the two ends. This CDR3 region has 15 residues. DNA for the CDR3: TGTGCCAGCAGTTCCTGGGGACCTTTTGGGGAGACCCAGTACTTC. Translated: CASSSWGPFGETQYF.

The CDR3 DNA is TGTGCCAGCTCAACCGGGACAGTAGACTACGAGCAGTACTTC. Its translation: CASSTGTVDYEQYF. The V and J genes are TRBV18 and TRBJ2-7; 7 positions agree with TRBD1. V shed 5 bases, J shed 3 bases, and the junction held 7 bases outside the gene matches. CDR1 is KGHSH, CDR2 LQKENI, per germline. The CDR3 is 14 residues long.

This clonotype was found many times. This sequence joins TRBV11-2 and TRBJ2-7, with D tentatively TRBD1 (5 bases). The ends were cut back, 1 base at V and 5 bases at J, with 12 bases in the middle. The CDR3 extends over 14 amino acids. CDR1 is SGHAT and CDR2 is FQNNGV in the germline V gene. The CDR3 DNA reads TGTGCCAGCAGCTTAGCAGGGTTAAGTAACGAGCAGTACTTC. This sequence encodes CASSLAGLSNEQYF.

This chain joins TRBV7-9 and TRBJ1-6; TRBD1 matches at 7 bases. V gave up 0 bases and J gave up 5 bases; unmatched junction bases: 4. Germline V gene sequence: CDR1 SEHNR, CDR2 FQNEAQ (reference sequence). This CDR3 has 16 amino acids. The CDR3 loop is CASSLARTGDNSPLHF. CDR3 in DNA: TGTGCCAGCAGCTTAGCAAGGACAGGTGATAATTCACCCCTCCACTTT.

This clonotype was detected ten times or more. The chain employs TRBV7-2 and TRBJ2-3, with TRBD1 matching 8 bases. The germline gives CDR1 SGHTA, CDR2 FQGNSA. The CDR3 extends over 15 amino acids. Losses at the gene ends were 3 bases for V and 5 bases for J; bases not matched to a gene: 7. The CDR3 bases are TGTGCCAGCAGCTTCCCGACAGGGGTAGGAGATACGCAGTATTTT. It encodes CASSFPTGVGDTQYF.

The chain links TRBV11-2 to TRBJ2-3; no firm D call. Trimming left V 8 bases short and J 5 bases short, with 11 bases between. CDR3 length equals 12 residues. From germline, CDR1 is SGHAT and CDR2 FQNNGV. CDR3 DNA sequence: TGTGCCAGCTCAACATTGCGAGATACGCAGTATTTT. Protein sequence: CASSTLRDTQYF.

This clonotype was found many times. V gene TRBV24-1 combines with J gene TRBJ2-3, with 8 bases lining up with TRBD2. V trimming: 5 bases; J trimming: 3 bases; junction bases outside the gene matches: 9. CDR1 and CDR2 (germline): KGHDR, SFDVKD. This CDR3 has 16 amino acids. This CDR3 reads CATSVRSGSRTDTQYF. DNA of the CDR3: TGTGCCACCAGTGTCCGCAGCGGGAGTCGGACAGATACGCAGTATTTT.

The chain recombines TRBV3-1 with TRBJ2-2; the match to TRBD1 covers 8 bases. Germline CDR1 reads LGHDT; CDR2 reads YNNKEL (reference sequence). This CDR3 region has 16 residues. V shed 5 bases, J shed 7 bases, and the junction held 12 bases outside the gene matches. The CDR3 nucleotides read TGTGCCAGCAGCGTATCCGGGACAGGTGCCGGCGGGGAGCTGTTTTTT. It codes for CASSVSGTGAGGELFF.

This clonotype was seen only a few times. V usage is TRBV4-1 and J usage is TRBJ2-1; D possibly corresponds to TRBD2 (5 bases). CDR3 length equals 14 residues. Germline V CDR1 and CDR2: MGHRA, YSYEKL. The V gene lost 2 bases and the J gene lost 10 bases, with 15 bases spanning the gap. The CDR3 sequence is CASSQIPISEEQFF. As DNA, the CDR3 is TGCGCCAGCAGCCAAATCCCCATTAGCGAGGAGCAGTTCTTC.

This clonotype was seen only a few times. The V gene is TRBV20-1, the J gene TRBJ1-4; 9 positions agree with TRBD1. After removal of 3 bases from V and 8 bases from J, the junction contained 13 bases not matched to a gene. This CDR3 spans 16 amino acids. Germline V gene data show CDR1 as DFQATT and CDR2 as SNEGSKA (reference sequence). CDR3 in amino acids: CSARPPLDRGGEKLFF. DNA of the CDR3: TGCAGTGCTAGGCCGCCTTTGGACAGGGGAGGAGAAAAACTGTTTTTT.

The J gene is TRBJ1-6, the V gene TRBV30; 10 bases agree with TRBD1. This CDR3 spans 14 amino acids. Germline CDR1 GTSNPN, CDR2 SVGIG (reference sequence). With V trimmed by 4 bases and J by 8 bases, 5 bases remained unmatched. The CDR3 loop reads CAWNPGQGYSPLHF. CDR3 nucleotide sequence: TGTGCCTGGAATCCGGGACAGGGGTATTCACCCCTCCACTTT.

The chain carries TRBV7-9 and TRBJ2-3; D not resolved. The CDR3 spans 14 residues. Deletions cut 5 bases from V and 0 bases from J, with 9 bases between. Germline CDR1 reads SEHNR; CDR2 reads FQNEAQ (reference sequence). The CDR3 DNA is TGTGCCAGCAGCCCGACCCATAGCACAGATACGCAGTATTTT. This encodes CASSPTHSTDTQYF.

Comment on this clonotype: A junction boundary mismatches the germline segment, possibly from a read error. The rearrangement links TRBV19 to TRBJ2-2; the D call may be TRBD1 or TRBD2 (5 bases each). The CDR3 consists of 14 residues. CDR1 is LNHDA, CDR2 SQIVND, per germline (reference sequence). CDR3 nucleotide sequence: TGTGTCAGTACCTCGGGGACCAACACCGGGGAGCTGTTTTTT. Its translation: CVSTSGTNTGELFF.

At least ten counts were recorded for this clonotype. The chain links TRBV24-1 to TRBJ1-1, with D hard to call. There are 13 residues in the CDR3. Germline V gene data show CDR1 as KGHDR and CDR2 as SFDVKD. V was cut by 5 bases and J by 3 bases, with 9 bases left in between. The CDR3 nucleotides are TGTGCCACCAGTGGAGAATCGGACACTGAAGCTTTCTTT. Protein product: CATSGESDTEAFF.

This clonotype was counted a few times. This chain links TRBV11-3 with TRBJ2-7; D is ambiguous. V dropped 0 bases and J dropped 6 bases, with 12 bases sitting between them. There are 14 residues in the CDR3. Germline assignment: CDR1 SGHNT and CDR2 YENEEA. CDR3 DNA sequence: TGTGCCAGCAGCTTAGACGGTCGTAGCCTCGAGCAGTACTTC. It specifies CASSLDGRSLEQYF.

This clonotype has ten or more counts. The V gene is TRBV28, the J gene TRBJ2-7; no reliable D call. Germline CDR1 and CDR2: MDHEN and SYDVKM. The CDR3 extends over 15 amino acids. Trimming shortened V by 3 bases and J by 2 bases, and 14 bases separated the two germline ends. The CDR3 is CASSFEADPTYEQYF. The CDR3 nucleotides are TGTGCCAGCAGTTTCGAGGCCGACCCGACCTACGAGCAGTACTTC.

This clonotype was counted between two and nine times. CDR3 in amino acids: CASSSSRLRGISNQPQHF. In DNA form, the CDR3 reads TGTGCCAGCAGCTCCTCCCGGTTGAGGGGGATTAGCAATCAGCCCCAGCATTTT. The gene calls are TRBV11-2 and TRBJ1-5; possibly TRBD1 for D (6 bases). The CDR3 has 18 amino acids. Germline lookup yields CDR1 SGHAT and CDR2 FQNNGV. The V end was cut by 4 bases, the J end by 0 bases, with 19 bases between.

The chain has TRBV2 and TRBJ1-6; D not resolved. CDR1 is SNHLY, CDR2 FYNNEI, per germline. The CDR3 length is 15 residues. V was clipped by 10 bases and J by 2 bases, with 15 bases between them. DNA of the CDR3: TGTGCCACCAAAGTCCAGTATCCCTATAATTCACCCCTCCACTTT. It specifies CATKVQYPYNSPLHF. Supplemented by reference TRBV2 and TRBJ1-6, the full variable domain reads EPEVTQTPSHQVTQMGQEVILRCVPISNHLYFYWYRQILGQKVEFLVSFYNNEISEKSEIFDDQFSVERPDGSNFTLKIRSTKLEDSAMYFCATKVQYPYNSPLHFGNGTRLTVT.

The J gene is TRBJ2-1, the V gene TRBV12-3 or TRBV12-4; no reliable D call. The CDR3 contains 14 residues. Trimming took 5 bases from V and 2 from J, leaving 10 bases between them. The DNA for the CDR3 is TGTGCCAGCAGTCCACAAGCTACCTACAATGAGCAGTTCTTC. It yields the protein CASSPQATYNEQFF.

This clonotype was found many times. This rearrangement joins TRBV20-1 to TRBJ1-2; 7 bases fit TRBD1. Per germline, CDR1 DFQATT and CDR2 SNEGSKA (reference sequence). CDR3 length: 12 amino acids. The ends lost 7 bases at V and 7 bases at J; junction bases unmatched: 9. The CDR3 is CSDRQGVGGYTF. The CDR3 nucleotides read TGCAGTGATCGGCAGGGGGTTGGTGGCTACACCTTC.

This rearrangement joins TRBV6-9 to TRBJ2-1; D is unclear. Between the trimmed V and J ends, which lost 4 bases and 4 bases, there was a span of 5 bases. The CDR3 length is 12 residues. The germline V gene has CDR1 MNHGY and CDR2 SVAAGI. The chain's CDR3 is CASSSNYNEQFF. DNA for the CDR3: TGTGCCAGCAGTTCCAATTACAATGAGCAGTTCTTC.